The present T cell receptor (beta chain) was sequenced within a study of PD-1 blockade in classical Hodgkin lymphoma. Findings and caveats of the study: CD4+ but not CD8+ TCR diversity rose significantly by C4D1.

Profiling relied on immunoSEQ multiplex PCR, and the TCRdb table lists in-frame clones only, not all of them. This sample has approximately 4,100 clones, with 70% to 75% found just once. This CDR3 has 14 amino acids. The trim removed 5 bases at V and 3 bases at J, leaving 4 bases unmatched. Germline values: CDR1 SQVTM, CDR2 ANQGSEA. About this clone itself: The antigen remains unidentified.

There was relapse after autologous stem cell transplantation in every patient, and there was variation in brentuximab vedotin exposure. The clonotype comes from a human donor with classical Hodgkin lymphoma. The chain links TRBV29-1 to TRBJ2-3; 11 bases are shared with TRBD1. The sample was peripheral blood mononuclear cells (PBMCs), taken at baseline. DNA for the CDR3: TGCAGCGTTACCGGGACAGGGGGTACAGATACGCAGTATTTT. This translates into CSVTGTGGTDTQYF.